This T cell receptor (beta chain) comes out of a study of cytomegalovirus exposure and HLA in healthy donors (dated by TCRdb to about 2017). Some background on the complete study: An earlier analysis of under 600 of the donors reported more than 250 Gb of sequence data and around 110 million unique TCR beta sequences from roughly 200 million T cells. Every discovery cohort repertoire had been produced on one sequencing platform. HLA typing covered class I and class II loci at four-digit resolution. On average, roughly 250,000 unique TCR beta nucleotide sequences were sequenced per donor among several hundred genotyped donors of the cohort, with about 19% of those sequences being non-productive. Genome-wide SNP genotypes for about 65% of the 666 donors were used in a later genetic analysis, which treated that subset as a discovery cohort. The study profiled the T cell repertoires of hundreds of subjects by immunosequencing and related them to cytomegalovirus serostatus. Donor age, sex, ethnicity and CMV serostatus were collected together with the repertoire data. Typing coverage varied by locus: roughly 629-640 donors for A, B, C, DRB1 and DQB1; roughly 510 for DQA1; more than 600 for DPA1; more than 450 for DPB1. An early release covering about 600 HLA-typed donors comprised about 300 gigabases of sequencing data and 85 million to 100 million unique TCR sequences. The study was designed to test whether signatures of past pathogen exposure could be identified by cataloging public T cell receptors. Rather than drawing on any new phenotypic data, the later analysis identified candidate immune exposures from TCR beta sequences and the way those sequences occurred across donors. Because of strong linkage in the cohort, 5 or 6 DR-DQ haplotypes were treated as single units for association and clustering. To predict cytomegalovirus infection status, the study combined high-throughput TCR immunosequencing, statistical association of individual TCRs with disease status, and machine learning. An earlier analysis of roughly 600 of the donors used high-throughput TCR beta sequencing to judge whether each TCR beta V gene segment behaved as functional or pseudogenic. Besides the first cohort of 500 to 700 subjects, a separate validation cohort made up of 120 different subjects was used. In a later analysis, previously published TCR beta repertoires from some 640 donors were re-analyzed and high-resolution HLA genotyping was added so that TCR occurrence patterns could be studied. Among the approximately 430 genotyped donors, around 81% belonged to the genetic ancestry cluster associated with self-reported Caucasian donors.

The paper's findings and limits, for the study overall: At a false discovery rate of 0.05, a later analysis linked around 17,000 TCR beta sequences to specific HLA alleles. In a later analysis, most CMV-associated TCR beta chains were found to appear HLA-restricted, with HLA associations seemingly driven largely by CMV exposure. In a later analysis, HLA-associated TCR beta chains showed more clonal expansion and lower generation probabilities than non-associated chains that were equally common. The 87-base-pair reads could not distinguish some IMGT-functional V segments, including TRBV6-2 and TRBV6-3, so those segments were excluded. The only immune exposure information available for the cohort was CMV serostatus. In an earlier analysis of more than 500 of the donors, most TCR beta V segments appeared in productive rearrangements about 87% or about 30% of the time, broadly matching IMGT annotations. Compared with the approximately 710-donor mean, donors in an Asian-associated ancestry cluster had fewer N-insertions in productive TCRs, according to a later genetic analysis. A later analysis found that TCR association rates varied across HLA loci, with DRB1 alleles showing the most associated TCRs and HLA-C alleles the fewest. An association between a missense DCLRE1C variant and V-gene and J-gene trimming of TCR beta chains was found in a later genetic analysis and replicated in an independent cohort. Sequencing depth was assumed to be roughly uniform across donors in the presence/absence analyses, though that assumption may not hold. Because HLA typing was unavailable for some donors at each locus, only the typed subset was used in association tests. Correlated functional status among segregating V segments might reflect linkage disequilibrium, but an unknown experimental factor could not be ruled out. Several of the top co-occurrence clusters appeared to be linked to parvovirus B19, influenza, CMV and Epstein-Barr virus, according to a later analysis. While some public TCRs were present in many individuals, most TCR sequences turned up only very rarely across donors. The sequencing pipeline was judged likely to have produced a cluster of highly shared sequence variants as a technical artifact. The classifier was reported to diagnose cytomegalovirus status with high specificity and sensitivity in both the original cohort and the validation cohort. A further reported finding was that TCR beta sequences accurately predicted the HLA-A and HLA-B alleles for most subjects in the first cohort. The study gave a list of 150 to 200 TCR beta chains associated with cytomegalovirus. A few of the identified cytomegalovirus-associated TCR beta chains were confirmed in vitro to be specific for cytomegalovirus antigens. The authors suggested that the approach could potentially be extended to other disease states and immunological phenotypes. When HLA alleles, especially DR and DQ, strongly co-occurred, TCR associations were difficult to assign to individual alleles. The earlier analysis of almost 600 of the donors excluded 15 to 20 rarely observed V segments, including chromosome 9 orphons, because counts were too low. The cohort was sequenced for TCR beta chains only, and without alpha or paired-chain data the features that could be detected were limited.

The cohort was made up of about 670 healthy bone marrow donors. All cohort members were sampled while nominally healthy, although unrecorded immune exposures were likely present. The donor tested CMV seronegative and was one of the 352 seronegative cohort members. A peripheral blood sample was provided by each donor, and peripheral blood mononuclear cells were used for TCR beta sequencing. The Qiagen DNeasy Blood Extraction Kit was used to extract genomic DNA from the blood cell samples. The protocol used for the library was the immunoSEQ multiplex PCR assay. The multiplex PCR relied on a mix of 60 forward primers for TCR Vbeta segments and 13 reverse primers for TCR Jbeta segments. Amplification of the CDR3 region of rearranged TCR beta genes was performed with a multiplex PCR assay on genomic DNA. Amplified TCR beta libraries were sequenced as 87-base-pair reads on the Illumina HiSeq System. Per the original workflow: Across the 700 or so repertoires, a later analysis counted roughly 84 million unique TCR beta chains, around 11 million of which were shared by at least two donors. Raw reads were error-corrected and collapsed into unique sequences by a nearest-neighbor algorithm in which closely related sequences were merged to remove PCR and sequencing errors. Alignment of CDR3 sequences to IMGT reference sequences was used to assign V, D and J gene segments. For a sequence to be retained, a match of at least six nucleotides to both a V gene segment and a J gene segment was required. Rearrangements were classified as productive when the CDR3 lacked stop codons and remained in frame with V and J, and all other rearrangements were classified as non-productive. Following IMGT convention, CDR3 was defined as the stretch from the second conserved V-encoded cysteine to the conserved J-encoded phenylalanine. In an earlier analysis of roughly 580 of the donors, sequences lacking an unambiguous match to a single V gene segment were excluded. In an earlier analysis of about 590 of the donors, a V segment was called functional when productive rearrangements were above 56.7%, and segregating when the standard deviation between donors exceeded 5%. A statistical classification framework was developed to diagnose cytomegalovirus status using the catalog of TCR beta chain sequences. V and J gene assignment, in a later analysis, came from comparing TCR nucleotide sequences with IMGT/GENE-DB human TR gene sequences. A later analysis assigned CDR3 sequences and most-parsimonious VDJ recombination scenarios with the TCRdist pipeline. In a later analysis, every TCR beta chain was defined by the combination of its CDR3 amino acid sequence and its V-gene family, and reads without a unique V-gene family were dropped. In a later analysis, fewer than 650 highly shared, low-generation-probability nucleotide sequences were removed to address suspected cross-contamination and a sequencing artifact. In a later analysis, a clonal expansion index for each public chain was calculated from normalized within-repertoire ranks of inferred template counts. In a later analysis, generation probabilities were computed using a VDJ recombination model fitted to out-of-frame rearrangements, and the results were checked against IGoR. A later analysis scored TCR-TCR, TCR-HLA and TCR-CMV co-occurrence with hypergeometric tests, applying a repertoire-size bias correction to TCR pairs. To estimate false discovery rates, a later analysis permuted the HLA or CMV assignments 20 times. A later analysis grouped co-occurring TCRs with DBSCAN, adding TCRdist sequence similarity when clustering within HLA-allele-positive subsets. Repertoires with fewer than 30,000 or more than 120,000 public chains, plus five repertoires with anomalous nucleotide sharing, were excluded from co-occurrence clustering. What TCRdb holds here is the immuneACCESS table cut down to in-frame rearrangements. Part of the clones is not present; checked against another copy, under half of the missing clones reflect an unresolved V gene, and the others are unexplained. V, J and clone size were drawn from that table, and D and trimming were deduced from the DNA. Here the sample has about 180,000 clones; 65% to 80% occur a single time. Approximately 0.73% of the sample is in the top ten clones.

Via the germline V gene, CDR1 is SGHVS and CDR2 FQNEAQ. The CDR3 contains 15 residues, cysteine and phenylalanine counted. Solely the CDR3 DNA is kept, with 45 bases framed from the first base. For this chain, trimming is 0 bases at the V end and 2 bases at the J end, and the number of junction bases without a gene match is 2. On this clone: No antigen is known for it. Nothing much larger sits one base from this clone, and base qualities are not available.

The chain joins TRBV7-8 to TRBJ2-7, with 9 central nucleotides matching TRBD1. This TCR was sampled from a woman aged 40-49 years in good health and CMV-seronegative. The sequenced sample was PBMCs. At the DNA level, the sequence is TGTGCCAGCAGCTTAGCGGGGACAGGGACCTACGAGCAGTACTTC. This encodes CASSLAGTGTYEQYF.